This T cell receptor (beta chain) was sequenced for a study of T cells after somatic rescue of genetic block. Germline V gene lookup returns CDR1 SGHTA and CDR2 FQGNSA. The ends lost 5 bases at V and 5 bases at J; junction bases unmatched: 11. CDR3 length: 16 amino acids. Libraries were prepared by immunoSEQ multiplex PCR; TCRdb keeps only in-frame clonotypes and omits some of them. The repertoire holds approximately 71,000 clones, with around 90% as singletons. Sample: peripheral blood mononuclear cells (PBMCs). The sequence was collected from a man in his forties. The chain uses TRBV7-2 and TRBJ2-3, with 9 bases aligning to TRBD2. CDR3 amino acids: CASSPRGAGGGDTQYF. Written as DNA, the CDR3 is TGTGCCAGCAGCCCCCGAGGAGCGGGAGGAGGAGATACGCAGTATTTT.